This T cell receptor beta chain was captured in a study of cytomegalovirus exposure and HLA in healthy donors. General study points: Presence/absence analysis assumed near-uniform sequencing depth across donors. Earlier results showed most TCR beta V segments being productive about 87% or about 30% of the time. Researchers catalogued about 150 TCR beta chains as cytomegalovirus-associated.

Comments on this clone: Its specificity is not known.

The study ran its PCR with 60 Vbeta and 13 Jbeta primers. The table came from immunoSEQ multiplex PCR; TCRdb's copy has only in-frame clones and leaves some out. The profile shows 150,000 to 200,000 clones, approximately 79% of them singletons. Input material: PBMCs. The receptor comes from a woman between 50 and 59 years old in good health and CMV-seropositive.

CDR3 loop: CASSPGGGMNYGYTF. CDR3 bases: TGTGCCAGCAGCCCCGGGGGGGGTATGAACTATGGCTACACCTTC. The chain couples TRBV5-4 to TRBJ1-2, with D possibly being TRBD1 (5 bases). The CDR3 has 15 residues. Germline-derived CDR1 and CDR2 are SGHNT and YYREEE (reference sequence). V lost 4 bases, J lost 2 bases, and 15 bases lay in between.